Here is one T cell receptor beta chain with its context. What it binds is unknown. The record originates from a study of T cells expressing NK-cell markers. Study-level background: It was sorted CD3+CD56-NKG2C+, CD3+CD56+NKG2C- and CD3+CD56+NKG2C+ T cells that provided the TCR beta repertoires. Study-wide points: Whether expanded NKG2C+ T cell clones were HCMV specific stayed uncertain.

UMIs were included in TCR beta cDNA generated by 5'RACE template switching. TCRdb reanalyzed the 5' RACE reads, giving one entry per CDR3 protein sequence and no DNA. The sample has 550,000 or so distinct CDR3 sequences. Per the germline V gene, CDR1 is SSHAT and CDR2 is FNYEAQ (reference sequence). CDR3 length equals 15 residues. The V gene is TRBV7-7, the J gene TRBJ2-2; the D call of TRBD1 rests on TCRdb alone, since no DNA is present to check it. This receptor was identified in a man between 18 and 29 years old in good health. The source material was blood T cells: a sorted CD56 or NKG2C T cell subset, CD4+ or CD8+ T cells, or bulk PBMC T cells (not recorded which). The CDR3: CASSIGTGGTGELFF.